Only a few counts were recorded for the clone carrying this TCR beta chain. No antigen is known for it. The sample belongs to a study of cytomegalovirus exposure and HLA in healthy donors. General study results and limits: Per a prior analysis, the majority of TCR beta V segments were productive roughly 87% or roughly 30% of the time.

The PCR used 60 Vbeta and 13 Jbeta primers. Method: immunoSEQ multiplex PCR; TCRdb's copy keeps in-frame clones and lacks some. The profile shows 130,000 or so clones, 75% to 85% of them singletons. At collection, donors were nominally healthy, but unrecorded immune exposures were probable. The V end was cut by 1 base, the J end by 2 bases, with 11 bases between. Germline assignment: CDR1 PRHDT and CDR2 FYEKMQ (reference sequence). The CDR3 has 15 amino acids. The clonotype was recovered from a woman between 50 and 59 years old in good health and CMV-seropositive. The sample taken for sequencing was PBMCs. The gene calls are TRBV13 and TRBJ1-1; D is undetermined. DNA for the CDR3: TGTGCCAGCAGCTTAGCAGTGACAAGTAACACTGAAGCTTTCTTT. It encodes CASSLAVTSNTEAFF.